The sample holds a few counts of the clone carrying this T cell receptor beta chain. The PCR employed 60 Vbeta primers together with 13 Jbeta primers. Assay used: immunoSEQ multiplex PCR; TCRdb lists only in-frame clones, some missing. Of approximately 160,000 clones listed, almost 85% were seen once; the top ten hold 0.35% to 0.45%. Germline V gives CDR1 MNHNY, CDR2 SVGAGI (reference sequence). This CDR3 contains 13 residues. V was trimmed by 5 bases and J by 8 bases, leaving 15 bases between them. The sample belongs to a study of cytomegalovirus exposure and HLA in healthy donors. Study information: Researchers previously reported finding 100 million or so unique TCR beta sequences from 170 million or so T cells.

This sequence was found in a boy aged 2 to 10 in good health and CMV-seronegative. The sample taken for sequencing was PBMCs. The V and J genes are TRBV6-6 and TRBJ1-2; D is possibly TRBD1 (6 bases). The CDR3 coding sequence is TGTGCCAGCAGTGGGGACATGAGAGAGGGCTACACCTTC. Amino acid sequence: CASSGDMREGYTF.